This T cell receptor (beta chain) originates from a study of shared clonotypes between healthy human individuals. Each sample came from a Caucasian adult donor living in Nashville, Tennessee. The CDR3 is 17 residues long. V dropped 6 bases and J dropped 7 bases, with 25 bases sitting between them. Germline V CDR1 and CDR2: SGHAT, FQNNGV. Assay: immunoSEQ multiplex PCR; the TCRdb copy retains only in-frame clones and omits some. This table holds approximately 500,000 clones, over 75% found once. V is TRBV11-2 and J is TRBJ2-1; possibly TRBD2 for D (7 bases). The TCR was taken from a woman between 35 and 50 years old in good health. Some clones in this sample may be carry-over from other donors' samples. Sequencing was done on a sample of PBMCs. The CDR3 here is CASSAGVLAPLDNEQFF. The CDR3 nucleotides are TGTGCCAGCAGTGCAGGGGTACTAGCGCCACTGGATAATGAGCAGTTCTTC.